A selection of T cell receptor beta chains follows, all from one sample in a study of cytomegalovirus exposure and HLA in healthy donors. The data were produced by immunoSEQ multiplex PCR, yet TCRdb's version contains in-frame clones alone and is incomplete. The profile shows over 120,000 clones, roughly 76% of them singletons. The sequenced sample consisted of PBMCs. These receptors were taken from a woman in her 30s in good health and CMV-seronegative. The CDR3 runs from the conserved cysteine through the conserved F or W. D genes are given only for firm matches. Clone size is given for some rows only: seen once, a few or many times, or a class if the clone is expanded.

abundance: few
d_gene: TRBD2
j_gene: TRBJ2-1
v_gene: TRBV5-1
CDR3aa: CASSSTSGSHNEQFF
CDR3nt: TGCGCCAGCAGCTCGACTAGCGGGAGTCATAATGAGCAGTTCTTC

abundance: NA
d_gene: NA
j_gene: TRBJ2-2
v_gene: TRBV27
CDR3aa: CASSLLPGQITGELFF
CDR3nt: TGTGCCAGCAGTTTACTGCCCGGACAGATCACCGGGGAGCTGTTTTTT

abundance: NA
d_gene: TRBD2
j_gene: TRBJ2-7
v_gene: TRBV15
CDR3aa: CATSTLAGVGYEQYF
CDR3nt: TGTGCCACCAGCACACTAGCGGGAGTTGGGTACGAGCAGTACTTC

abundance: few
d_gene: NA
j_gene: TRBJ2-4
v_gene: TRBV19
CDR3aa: CASSIVGGDIQYF
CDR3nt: TGTGCCAGTAGTATAGTCGGGGGTGACATTCAGTACTTC

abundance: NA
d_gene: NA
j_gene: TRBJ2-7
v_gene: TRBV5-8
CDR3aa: CASNFPGGYEQYF
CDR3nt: TGTGCCAGCAACTTCCCGGGCGGGTACGAGCAGTACTTC

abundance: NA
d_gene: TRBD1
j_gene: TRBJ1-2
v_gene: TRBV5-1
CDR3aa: CASSLVGTGSYGYTF
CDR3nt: TGCGCCAGCAGCTTGGTCGGGACAGGGAGCTATGGCTACACCTTC

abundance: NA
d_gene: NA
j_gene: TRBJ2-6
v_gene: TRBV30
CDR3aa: CAWSRGANVLTF
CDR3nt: TGTGCCTGGAGCCGGGGGGCCAACGTCCTGACTTTC

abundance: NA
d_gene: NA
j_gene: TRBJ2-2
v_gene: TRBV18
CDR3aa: CASSPYGDTGELFF
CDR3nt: TGTGCCAGCTCACCATACGGGGACACCGGGGAGCTGTTTTTT

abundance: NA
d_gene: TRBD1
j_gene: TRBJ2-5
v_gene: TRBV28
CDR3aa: CASSLRPLYRGVFGTQYF
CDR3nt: TGTGCCAGCAGTTTGCGCCCTCTATACAGGGGGGTGTTCGGGACCCAGTACTTC

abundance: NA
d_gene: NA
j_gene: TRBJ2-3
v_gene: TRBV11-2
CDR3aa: CASSLVPGMRDTQYF
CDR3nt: TGTGCCAGCAGCTTAGTTCCAGGAATGCGAGATACGCAGTATTTT

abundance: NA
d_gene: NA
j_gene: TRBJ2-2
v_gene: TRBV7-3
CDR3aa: CASSFSGDTGELFF
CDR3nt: TGTGCCAGCAGCTTTTCAGGGGACACCGGGGAGCTGTTTTTT

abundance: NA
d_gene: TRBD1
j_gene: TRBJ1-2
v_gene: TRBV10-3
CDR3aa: CAISESKTGPSSAYTF
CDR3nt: TGTGCCATCAGTGAATCGAAGACAGGGCCTTCTAGTGCGTACACCTTC

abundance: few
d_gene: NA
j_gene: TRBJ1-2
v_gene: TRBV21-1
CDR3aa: CASSKKDILYGYTF
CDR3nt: TGTGCCAGCAGCAAAAAGGACATTCTCTATGGCTACACCTTC

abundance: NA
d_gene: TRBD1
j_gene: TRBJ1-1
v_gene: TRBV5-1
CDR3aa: CASSLNRGNTEAFF
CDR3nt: TGCGCCAGCAGCTTGAACAGGGGGAACACTGAAGCTTTCTTT

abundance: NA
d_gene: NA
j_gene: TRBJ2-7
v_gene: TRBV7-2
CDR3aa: CASSLRSPFGDEQYF
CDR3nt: TGTGCCAGCAGCTTAAGGTCGCCCTTCGGGGACGAGCAGTACTTC

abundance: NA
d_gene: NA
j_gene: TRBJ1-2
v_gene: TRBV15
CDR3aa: CATSRGTATNYGYTF
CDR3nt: TGTGCCACCAGCAGAGGGACAGCAACTAACTATGGCTACACCTTC

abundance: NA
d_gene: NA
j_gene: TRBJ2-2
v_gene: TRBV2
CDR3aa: CASSEQGLMNTGELFF
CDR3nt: TGTGCCAGCAGTGAACAAGGACTTATGAACACCGGGGAGCTGTTTTTT

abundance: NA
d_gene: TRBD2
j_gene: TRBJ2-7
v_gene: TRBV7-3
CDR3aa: CASSSGLGYEQYF
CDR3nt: TGTGCCAGCAGCTCCGGACTAGGCTACGAGCAGTACTTC

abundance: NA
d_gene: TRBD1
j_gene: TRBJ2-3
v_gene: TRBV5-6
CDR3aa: CASSLASDRLTDTQYF
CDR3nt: TGTGCCAGCAGCTTAGCGTCGGACAGGCTCACAGATACGCAGTATTTT

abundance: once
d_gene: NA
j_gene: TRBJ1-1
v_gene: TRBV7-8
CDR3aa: CASSLALQGNTEAFF
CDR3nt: TGTGCCAGCAGCTTAGCGTTACAGGGGAACACTGAAGCTTTCTTT

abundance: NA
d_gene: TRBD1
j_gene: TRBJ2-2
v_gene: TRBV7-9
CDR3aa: CSSSPTGAAGELFF
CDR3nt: TGTTCCAGCAGCCCCACAGGGGCGGCCGGGGAGCTGTTTTTT

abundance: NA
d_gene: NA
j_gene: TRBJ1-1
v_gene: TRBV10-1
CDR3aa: CASSEYVLGTEAFF
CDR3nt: TGCGCCAGCAGTGAGTACGTCCTCGGCACTGAAGCTTTCTTT

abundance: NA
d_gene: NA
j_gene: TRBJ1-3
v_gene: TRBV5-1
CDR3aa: CASSLAGGHGNTIYF
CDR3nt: TGCGCCAGCAGCTTGGCTGGGGGCCACGGAAACACCATATATTTT

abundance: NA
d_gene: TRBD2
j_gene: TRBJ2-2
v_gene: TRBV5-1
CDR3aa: CASSPGGANTGELFF
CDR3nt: TGCGCCAGCAGCCCCGGGGGGGCCAACACCGGGGAGCTGTTTTTT

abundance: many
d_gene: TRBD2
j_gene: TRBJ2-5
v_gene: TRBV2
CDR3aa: CASSALAGSQETQYF
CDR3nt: TGTGCCAGCAGTGCTCTAGCGGGGTCACAAGAGACCCAGTACTTC